This T cell receptor beta chain was profiled in a study of regulatory T cells in long-lasting Graves disease. Specified time point: newly diagnosed GD, antithyroid drugs for less than 3 months. Researchers made the TCR library from RNA that was extracted from PBMCs. The CDR3 is 10 residues long. The authors built TCR beta libraries using iRepertoire HTBI primers and Arm-PCR of CDR3 regions. TCRdb re-derived calls from the multiplex PCR reads in MiXCR, one entry per CDR3 protein. The sample holds roughly 250,000 distinct CDR3 sequences, 15% to 20% seen once. General study points: Clonotypes that were public and shared totalled 2,741 in persistent patients versus about 1,000 in new patients.

In this sample, this clonotype turned up many times. Its antigen is not identified. A read error may account for a junction end that differs from germline. This sample also appeared in a second study, on T cells in Graves' hyperthyroidism and ophthalmopathy. That paper adds: Criteria for exclusion of patients were uncontrolled infection, other autoimmune disease, pregnancy or lactation. Initially, a first-round RT-PCR of the TCR CDR3 employed the HTBI primer set.

The source was peripheral blood mononuclear cells (PBMCs), collected at new diagnosis, from a patient treated with antithyroid drugs. This clonotype was sampled from a woman in her thirties with Graves disease. The gene calls are TRBV12-3 or TRBV12-4 and TRBJ1-2, with unresolved D. CDR3 residues: CASSNPGYAF. The CDR3 bases are TGTGCCAGCAGTAACCCTGGGTATGCCTTC.